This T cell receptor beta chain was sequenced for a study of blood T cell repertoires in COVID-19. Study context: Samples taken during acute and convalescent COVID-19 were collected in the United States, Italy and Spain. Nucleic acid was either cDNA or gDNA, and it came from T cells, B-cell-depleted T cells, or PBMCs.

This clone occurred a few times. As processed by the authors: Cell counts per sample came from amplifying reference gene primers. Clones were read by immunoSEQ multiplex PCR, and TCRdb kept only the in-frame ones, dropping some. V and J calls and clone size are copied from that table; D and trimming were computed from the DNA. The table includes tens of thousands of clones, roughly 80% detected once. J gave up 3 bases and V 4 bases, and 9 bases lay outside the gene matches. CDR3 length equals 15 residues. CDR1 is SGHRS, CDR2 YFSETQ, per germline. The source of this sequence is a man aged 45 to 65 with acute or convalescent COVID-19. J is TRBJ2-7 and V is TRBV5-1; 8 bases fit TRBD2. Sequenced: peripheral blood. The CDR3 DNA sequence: TGCGCCAGCAGCCTTCAATCGGGACTAGGCTACGAGCAGTACTTC. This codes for CASSLQSGLGYEQYF.